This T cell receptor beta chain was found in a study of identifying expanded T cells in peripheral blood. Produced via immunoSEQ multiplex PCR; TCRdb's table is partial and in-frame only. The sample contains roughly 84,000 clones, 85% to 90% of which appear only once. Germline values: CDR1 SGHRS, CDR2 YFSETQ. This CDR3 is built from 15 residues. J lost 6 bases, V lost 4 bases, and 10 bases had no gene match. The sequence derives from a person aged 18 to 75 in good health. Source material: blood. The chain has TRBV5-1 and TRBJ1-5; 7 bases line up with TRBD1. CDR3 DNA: TGCGCCAGCAGCCTACAGGGGCAGGGCGGTCAGCCCCAGCATTTT. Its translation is CASSLQGQGGQPQHF.